This TCR beta chain was identified during a study of cytomegalovirus exposure and HLA in healthy donors. Regarding the study as a whole: It has been reported that TCR beta sequences accurately predicted the HLA-A and HLA-B alleles of most subjects. Solely CMV serostatus was available to characterize immune exposure. Researchers catalogued roughly 170 TCR beta chains as cytomegalovirus-associated.

A remark on this clone: Its antigen is not identified.

Germline CDR1 SGHTA, CDR2 FQGTGA. V lost 5 bases, J lost 4 bases, and 12 bases lay in between. This CDR3 is built from 13 residues. It was with 60 Vbeta and 13 Jbeta primers that the PCR ran. Sequencing used immunoSEQ multiplex PCR; TCRdb keeps in-frame clones, though not all of them. Here the sample spans about 120,000 clones, around 86% being singletons. The source of this sequence is a middle-aged woman in good health and CMV-seronegative. The specimen sequenced was PBMCs. This rearrangement joins TRBV7-3 to TRBJ2-7; D unresolved. CDR3 in DNA: TGTGCCAGCAGCCCCCCCGGCGGTTACGAGCAGTACTTC. Translated: CASSPPGGYEQYF.